This TCR beta chain was identified in a study of monozygotic twins with cystic fibrosis. Study overall: Approximately 3 micrograms of fragmented DNA underwent about 16 PCR cycles for library preparation.

The ends lost 7 bases at V and 2 bases at J; junction bases unmatched: 4. CDR3 length: 13 amino acids. The germline V gene has CDR1 MNHNY and CDR2 SVGAGI (reference sequence). The study, taken as a whole, reports: Unrelated CF individuals shared fewer identical clonotypes than monozygotic CF twins. Co-twins had the most similar V usage for 13 of 16 pairs, J for 8. The repertoire was suggested to be naive-dominated, clonality median about 0.009.

Profiling relied on immunoSEQ multiplex PCR, and the TCRdb table lists in-frame clones only, not all of them. The sample carries about 36,000 clones, nearly 85% recorded once. With regard to this clone: Its cognate antigen is unknown.

This receptor was identified in a girl aged 2-10 years with cystic fibrosis. The J gene is TRBJ1-2, the V gene TRBV6-6, with 7 nucleotides matching TRBD1. What was sequenced was blood. This CDR3 is CASTLDRNYGYTF. DNA of the CDR3: TGTGCCAGCACGCTGGACAGGAACTATGGCTACACCTTC.